This T cell receptor beta chain appears in the sequencing data of a study of blood T cell repertoires in COVID-19 (dated by TCRdb to the early 2020s). Describing the broader study: Samples from collaborators originated in the United States, Italy and Spain and spanned both the acute and convalescent phases of COVID-19. The material from the prospective study consisted of cDNA or gDNA derived from T cells, B-cell-depleted T cells, or PBMCs. The samples were drawn from the first 160 participants of the ongoing ImmuneRACE study and from over 950 subjects provided by 6 global collaborators. Where available, HLA class I and class II types were taken from metadata supplied by the sample provider and were not determined by assay-based typing. A freely available public database, intended as a resource for researchers studying the immune response to SARS-CoV-2, is where the repertoires were released. Subjects who had been exposed to COVID-19, were actively infected with it, or had recovered from it provided the deeply sampled blood TCRbeta repertoires that made up the dataset. Nearly every sample came with metadata listing a de-identified subject ID, COVID-19 status, age in years and sex.

Taken from the germline V gene (reference sequence), the CDR1 and CDR2 loops are MNHNY and SVGAGI. The junction shows trimming of 10 bases on V and 2 bases on J, plus 18 bases between the germline ends. Counted from cysteine to phenylalanine, this CDR3 has 14 amino acids. The only DNA kept is the CDR3, 42 bases in frame from the first base. To note about this clone: Its recognized antigen is unknown. Per-nucleotide qualities are absent, and no much larger clonotype sits a single base away.

One collaborating source in Seattle enrolled patients during active infection and followed them longitudinally through the course of disease. Collaborating institutions collected whole blood in K2EDTA tubes following their own protocols. For TCRbeta analysis, collaborators shipped samples as frozen whole blood, isolated PBMCs, or DNA extracted from either of those sample types. TCRbeta CDR3 regions were amplified from genomic DNA using the immunoSEQ Assay, a bias-controlled multiplex PCR. Concerning the study's data processing: The number of nucleated cells in each sample was estimated by amplification of reference gene primers within the assay. To quantify the absolute abundance of each unique TCRbeta CDR3 rearrangement, sequence reads were collapsed and filtered. For each sample, productive Simpson clonality was calculated by taking the square root of Simpson's diversity index across productive rearrangements. As stored in TCRdb, this immuneACCESS dataset retains in-frame rearrangements with V and J assigned. A fraction of the clones does not appear; measured against another copy, unresolved V genes explain less than half of the discrepancy, and the remainder lacks a known reason. V, J and clone size were drawn from that table, and D and trimming were deduced from the DNA. The sample includes 150,000 to 200,000 clones, with roughly 79% observed a single time. 12% of the sample lies in the top ten.

Here is what the overall study found, with its caveats: The amount of clinical and demographic metadata varied by source and participant and was provided uncurated.

The specimen sequenced was peripheral blood. The sequence is built from TRBV6-6 and TRBJ2-7, with TRBD2 as a weak D call on 7 bases. The source is a woman older than 75 with COVID-19, enrolled during active disease. In nucleotide form, the sequence is TGTGCCACCACACGCCCGGGGGGCCCCTACGAGCAGTACTTC. This yields the protein CATTRPGGPYEQYF.